Listed below are T cell receptor beta chains from one sample, sequenced in a study of cytomegalovirus exposure and HLA in healthy donors. Measured with immunoSEQ multiplex PCR; TCRdb has only the in-frame clones, and not every one. The sample has a few hundred thousand clones, 80% seen once; the top ten hold roughly 0.31%. The sample comprised PBMCs. Every receptor here comes from a girl aged 2-10 years in good health and CMV-seronegative. Both conserved end residues are part of each CDR3. The D gene is left open where the match is weak. The listing skips clone size in some rows; elsewhere it reads once, few, many or a size class.

-	TRBV5-1	TRBD2	TRBJ2-1	TGCGCCAGCAGCTTTGGGGGTCGGGGATTAGCGGGCAATGAGCAGTTCTTC	CASSFGGRGLAGNEQFF
-	TRBV5-4	-	TRBJ2-1	TGTGCCAGCAGCTTGGTACTAGCCGGCGACAATGAGCAGTTCTTC	CASSLVLAGDNEQFF
-	TRBV5-1	-	TRBJ2-1	TGCGCCAGCAGTTTCACCCTCCGGGATGAGCAGTTCTTC	CASSFTLRDEQFF
-	TRBV7-8	TRBD2	TRBJ2-1	TGTGCCAGCAGCACTCCTAGCGGAGCCGTCAAGGCGAGCTCCTACAATGAGCAGTTCTTC	CASSTPSGAVKASSYNEQFF
-	TRBV2	-	TRBJ2-3	TGTGCCATTGGGACTTTAACAGCAGATACGCAGTATTTT	CAIGTLTADTQYF
-	TRBV28	-	TRBJ1-2	TGTGCCAGCGTAAGGTCAGGCTCTAACTATGGCTACACCTTC	CASVRSGSNYGYTF
-	TRBV5-1	TRBD2	TRBJ2-7	TGCGCCAGCAGCGGTACTAGCGGGCCGCCCTCCTATATAAGCTCCTACGAGCAGTACTTC	CASSGTSGPPSYISSYEQYF
-	TRBV19	TRBD1	TRBJ1-6	TGTGCCAGTAGTATAGACCGACAGGGAGGTTCACCCCTCCACTTT	CASSIDRQGGSPLHF
-	TRBV6-1	-	TRBJ1-5	TGTGCCAGCAGATCGGCGACTGGGAGCAATCAGCCCCAGCATTTT	CASRSATGSNQPQHF
-	TRBV10-3	-	TRBJ1-5	TGTTCCATCAGTCCGGCGGGGGGTAATAGTCAGCCCCAGCATTTT	CSISPAGGNSQPQHF
-	TRBV5-1	-	TRBJ2-7	TGCGCCAGCAGCTTGGCGGGCCCTACGGGGTATTCCTACGAGCAGTACTTC	CASSLAGPTGYSYEQYF
-	TRBV2	-	TRBJ1-6	TGTGCCAGCAGTGTGGAACAGGTTAATAATTCACCCCTCCACTTT	CASSVEQVNNSPLHF
-	TRBV27	TRBD2	TRBJ2-1	TGTGCCAGCAGTCAAGGGACGGGAGGGCCCCACAATGAGCAGTTCTTC	CASSQGTGGPHNEQFF
-	TRBV27	TRBD1	TRBJ1-5	TGTGCCAGCAGGCTTTCAGGGGGCCAGCCCCAGCATTTT	CASRLSGGQPQHF
-	TRBV29-1	-	TRBJ2-2	TGCAGTGGAGGGAACACCGGGGAGCTGTTTTTT	CSGGNTGELFF
few	TRBV7-3	TRBD2	TRBJ2-1	TGTGCCAGCAGCTTAGGACTAGCGGATAACAATGAGCAGTTCTTC	CASSLGLADNNEQFF
-	TRBV19	TRBD2	TRBJ2-5	TGCGCCAGTAGTCCACAGGCGGGGGGGGAGCGAGAGACCCAGTACTTC	CASSPQAGGERETQYF
-	TRBV10-2	-	TRBJ2-7	TGCGCCAGCAGTACGGGACACCCCTACGAGCAGTACTTC	CASSTGHPYEQYF
-	TRBV28	-	TRBJ2-3	TGTGCCAGCAGGACGGTAGCCTTCGGGGATACGCAGTATTTT	CASRTVAFGDTQYF
-	TRBV27	-	TRBJ2-2	TGTGCCAGCAGTTTGGAGGGGCTGAACACCGGGGAGCTGTTTTTT	CASSLEGLNTGELFF
-	TRBV13	TRBD1	TRBJ1-1	TGTGCCAGCAGCTTAGGGACAGGGTCAATCACTGAAGCTTTCTTT	CASSLGTGSITEAFF
-	TRBV6-5	-	TRBJ2-7	TGTGCCAGCAGTGACGGGGTTCCCTACGAGCAGTACTTC	CASSDGVPYEQYF
once	TRBV27	TRBD2	TRBJ2-1	TGTGCCAGCAGTTTTCCCGGACTAGGGGACAATGAGCAGTTCTTC	CASSFPGLGDNEQFF
-	TRBV11-2	TRBD1	TRBJ2-2	TGTGCCAGCAGCCCCTTCGACAGGGGCGGTGGTGACGGGGAGCTGTTTTTT	CASSPFDRGGGDGELFF
few	TRBV6-4	TRBD2	TRBJ2-5	TGTGCCAGCGCCAGACTAGCGGGGGGCCAAGAGACCCAGTACTTC	CASARLAGGQETQYF
-	TRBV6-4	TRBD1	TRBJ2-2	TGTGCCAGCAGGGGGACAGGGAACACCGGGGAGCTGTTTTTT	CASRGTGNTGELFF
few	TRBV9	TRBD2	TRBJ2-2	TGTGCCAGCAGCGTGCGGGGGGGATACACCGGGGAGCTGTTTTTT	CASSVRGGYTGELFF
-	TRBV6-1	-	TRBJ2-7	TGTGCCAGCACGCGCGGTGCCACCTCCTACGAGCAGTACTTC	CASTRGATSYEQYF
-	TRBV27	-	TRBJ2-7	TGTGCCAGCAGTTTATACGGGGGTGGGTACGAGCAGTACTTC	CASSLYGGGYEQYF
-	TRBV6-6	-	TRBJ2-7	TGTGCCAGCAGACGCCGCTTTCCTCAGGGTTACGAGCAGTACTTC	CASRRRFPQGYEQYF
few	TRBV4-2	-	TRBJ2-3	TGTGCCAGCAGCCAAGATCAGGAGGGAGGAAGAGATACGCAGTATTTT	CASSQDQEGGRDTQYF
-	TRBV28	-	TRBJ1-1	TGTGCCAGCAGTCCTCTAACAGGGAACACTGAAGCTTTCTTT	CASSPLTGNTEAFF
-	TRBV18	-	TRBJ2-7	TGTGCCAGCTCACCTCAGGAATCAGACTACGAGCAGTACTTC	CASSPQESDYEQYF
-	TRBV11-1	TRBD1	TRBJ2-7	TGTGCCAGCAGCGCCGGGACAGGGCAGACCTACGAGCAGTACTTC	CASSAGTGQTYEQYF
-	TRBV27	TRBD2	TRBJ2-3	TGTGCCAGCAGTCCCCCACAGCGGGAGATTCCAGATACGCAGTATTTT	CASSPPQREIPDTQYF
-	TRBV25-1	TRBD2	TRBJ2-7	TGTGCCAGCAGAGCTAGCGGCCACGAGCAGTACTTC	CASRASGHEQYF
-	TRBV29-1	-	TRBJ1-4	TGCAGCGTTGAAGTAGTCGGAGCCGGTAATGAAAAACTGTTTTTT	CSVEVVGAGNEKLFF
-	TRBV28	-	TRBJ1-2	TGTGCCAGCAGTTTTTCAAGAAGTAAGCGCTACACCTTC	CASSFSRSKRYTF
-	TRBV9	TRBD1	TRBJ1-4	TGTGCCAGCAGCGTAGGTAGGACAGGGGAGAATGAAAAACTGTTTTTT	CASSVGRTGENEKLFF
-	TRBV14	TRBD2	TRBJ2-7	TGTGCCAGCAGCCAATCGGGCAGCGGGGGGGCTTACGAGCAGTACTTC	CASSQSGSGGAYEQYF
-	TRBV7-9	-	TRBJ1-4	TGTGCCAGCAGCCGGGATCATGGGCCTGAAAAACTGTTTTTT	CASSRDHGPEKLFF
few	TRBV30	-	TRBJ2-3	TGTGCCTGGAGTGCGGGGGGCGATACGCAGTATTTT	CAWSAGGDTQYF